This T cell receptor (beta chain) derives from a study of blood T cells in healthy people across ages. Whole-study results and caveats: Per-million-T-cell TCR beta diversity fell roughly linearly with age. Higher diversity, along with more naive CD4+ cells, distinguished long-lived donors from aged donors.

Alongside a J-beta primer mix, a sample-barcoded 5' primer served in a second PCR lasting about 7 to 11 cycles. Paired-end reads containing CDR3 totaled no fewer than 2.5 million for each sample. Using its own MiXCR run on the 5' RACE reads, TCRdb lists one record per CDR3 protein. The sample lists hundreds of thousands of distinct CDR3 sequences, around 50% occurring once. Details on this clonotype: Its antigen is not identified.

The CDR3 totals 13 residues. The germline CDR1 and CDR2 sequences are SEHNR and FQNEAQ (reference sequence). The V gene lost 4 bases and the J gene lost 3 bases, with 10 bases spanning the gap. The source material was blood. The gene calls are TRBV7-9 and TRBJ2-7; tentatively, D is TRBD1 (5 bases). The TCR was taken from an elderly man in good health. The CDR3 loop is CASSSMGHYEQYF. CDR3 in DNA: TGTGCCAGCAGCTCAATGGGGCACTACGAGCAGTACTTC.